Listed here are 27 T cell receptor beta chains from one sample, sequenced in a study of T cell responses to AZD1222 COVID-19 vaccine. The assay was immunoSEQ multiplex PCR, and TCRdb's table has in-frame clones only and misses some. The sample includes approximately 89,000 clones, approximately 91% of them seen just once. Sequences were derived from peripheral blood, sampled on day 0 of AZD1222 vaccination. Receptors originate from an adult in good health.

This clone has more than one count but fewer than ten. The chain recombines TRBV6-5 with TRBJ1-6; TRBD1 matches at 7 bases. V dropped 11 bases and J dropped 6; count of bases not matched to a gene: 7. CDR1 is MNHEY, CDR2 SVGAGI, per germline. CDR3 length: 13 amino acids. The CDR3 sequence is CACRWDSNSPLHF. Here the CDR3 DNA reads TGTGCCTGCCGATGGGACAGTAATTCACCCCTCCACTTT.

The chain uses TRBV19 and TRBJ2-5; D not certain. The CDR3 runs 14 residues. V was clipped by 5 bases and J by 1 base, with 11 bases between them. CDR1 and CDR2 (germline): LNHDA, SQIVND (reference sequence). Here the CDR3 DNA reads TGTGCCAGTAGTCATCGGACCCTCCAAGAGACCCAGTACTTC. Protein product: CASSHRTLQETQYF.

A single count supports this clone. The rearrangement joins TRBV20-1 to TRBJ1-2; D call uncertain. Trimming took off 6 bases at V and 8 bases at J, with 13 bases between the two ends. From germline, CDR1 is DFQATT and CDR2 SNEGSKA (reference sequence). The CDR3 extends over 11 amino acids. Written as DNA, the CDR3 is TGCAGTGCATACCTCAGAGGAGGCTACACCTTC. Translation: CSAYLRGGYTF.

V is TRBV19 and J is TRBJ2-7, with 7 bases aligning to TRBD2. Germline CDR1 and CDR2: LNHDA and SQIVND (reference sequence). Losses at the gene ends were 3 bases for V and 0 bases for J; bases not matched to a gene: 5. The CDR3 is 15 amino acids. The CDR3 is CASSISGGPSYEQYF. In DNA, the CDR3 is TGTGCCAGTAGTATTTCGGGGGGTCCCTCCTACGAGCAGTACTTC.

The rearrangement joins TRBV18 to TRBJ1-1; no reliable D call. The CDR3 covers 15 residues. V dropped 3 bases and J dropped 3 bases, with 14 bases sitting between them. The germline gives CDR1 KGHSH, CDR2 LQKENI. CDR3 amino acids: CASSPPGLGDTEAFF. In DNA form, the CDR3 reads TGTGCCAGCTCACCTCCGGGTCTTGGAGACACTGAAGCTTTCTTT.

V is TRBV11-3 and J is TRBJ2-2, with D hard to call. CDR1 is SGHNT and CDR2 is YENEEA in the germline V gene. The CDR3 has 13 residues. V lost 8 bases, J lost 2 bases, and 9 bases lay in between. CDR3 sequence reads: CASEEKNTGELFF. The CDR3 nucleotides are TGTGCCAGCGAAGAAAAAAACACCGGGGAGCTGTTTTTT. Using reference TRBV11-3 and TRBJ2-2 for the parts outside the CDR3, the full variable domain is EAGVVQSPRYKIIEKKQPVAFWCNPISGHNTLYWYLQNLGQGPELLIRYENEEAVDDSQLPKDRFSAERLKGVDSTLKIQPAELGDSAVYLCASEEKNTGELFFGEGSRLTVL.

This clone was detected a few times. The CDR3 sequence: CASENRDSLRKQYF. The CDR3 DNA follows: TGTGCCAGCGAGAACCGGGACAGCCTTAGGAAGCAGTACTTC. The genes are TRBV3-1 (or the pseudogene TRBV3-2) and TRBJ2-7; 7 nucleotides line up with TRBD1. The CDR3 is 14 residues long. Germline assignment: CDR1 LGHDT and CDR2 YNNKEL (reference sequence). V gave up 8 bases and J gave up 8 bases; unmatched junction bases: 15.

This rearrangement joins TRBV11-3 to TRBJ2-2; 7 bases align to TRBD1. Germline trimming cut 5 bases from V and 1 base from J; bases unmatched to any gene: 7. The CDR3 covers 16 residues. Germline CDR1 reads SGHNT; CDR2 reads YENEEA. The CDR3 spells CASSQGTAWNTGELFF. In nucleotides, the CDR3 is TGTGCCAGCAGCCAAGGGACAGCCTGGAACACCGGGGAGCTGTTTTTT.

This clone came up a few times. This sequence joins TRBV6-2 or TRBV6-3 and TRBJ1-2; 10 bases map to TRBD1. The CDR3 length is 14 residues. Germline V gives CDR1 MNHEY, CDR2 SVGEGT. V lost 5 bases, J lost 5 bases, and 5 bases stayed unmatched. The CDR3 sequence is CASSRGQGGYGYTF. CDR3 sequence (DNA): TGTGCCAGCAGTAGAGGACAGGGGGGATATGGCTACACCTTC.

V gene TRBV7-3 combines with J gene TRBJ2-1; D might be TRBD1 or TRBD2, each matching 5 bases. Germline lookup yields CDR1 SGHTA and CDR2 FQGTGA. The CDR3 has 15 amino acids. The germline V and J ends were trimmed by 3 bases and 2 bases, with 11 bases remaining between them. This CDR3 is CASSFGQGAYNEQFF. Written as DNA, the CDR3 is TGTGCCAGCAGCTTTGGCCAGGGAGCCTACAATGAGCAGTTCTTC.

The chain recombines TRBV6-5 with TRBJ2-7; 10 bases align to TRBD1. Looked up from germline, CDR1 is MNHEY and CDR2 is SVGAGI. Trimming cost V 2 bases and J 9 bases; bases outside gene matches: 13. The CDR3 covers 16 residues. The CDR3 is CASSYRLTGGPRSQYF. DNA for the CDR3: TGTGCCAGCAGTTACCGCCTGACAGGGGGCCCTCGCTCGCAGTACTTC.

The CDR3 region is CASSWGQANEKLFF. In DNA form, the CDR3 reads TGCGCCAGCAGCTGGGGACAGGCTAATGAAAAACTGTTTTTT. V and J are TRBV5-1 and TRBJ1-4; 8 nucleotides align to TRBD1. The V gene end was trimmed by 3 bases and the J gene end by 3 bases; junction bases not matched to a gene: 1. In germline, CDR1 is SGHRS, CDR2 YFSETQ. The CDR3 consists of 14 residues.

The rearrangement links TRBV18 to TRBJ1-4; no clear D gene. The V end was cut by 2 bases, the J end by 0 bases, with 10 bases between. Germline V gene data show CDR1 as KGHSH and CDR2 as LQKENI. This CDR3 region has 16 residues. For the CDR3, the DNA is TGTGCCAGCTCACCAGGCAGCATTGCAACTAATGAAAAACTGTTTTTT. Amino acids: CASSPGSIATNEKLFF.

The chain is built from TRBV4-3 and TRBJ1-2; D is unclear. The germline V gene encodes CDR1 LGHNA and CDR2 YSLEER. The V and J ends lost 1 base and 4 bases respectively, with 7 bases between them. The CDR3 covers 13 residues. The CDR3 sequence: CASSQGGAYGYTF. The CDR3 coding sequence is TGCGCCAGCAGCCAAGGCGGTGCCTATGGCTACACCTTC.

The chain has TRBV2 and TRBJ1-4; 9 bases agree with TRBD1. The germline V gene encodes CDR1 SNHLY and CDR2 FYNNEI. The CDR3 spans 17 residues. V shed 2 bases and J 7 bases; nucleotides not matched to a gene: 11. Here the CDR3 DNA reads TGTGCCAGCAGTGAATCCCGTTCTCGGACAGGGGTTGAAAAACTGTTTTTT. Residues: CASSESRSRTGVEKLFF. The full variable domain, with the rest looked up from reference TRBV2 and TRBJ1-4, is EPEVTQTPSHQVTQMGQEVILRCVPISNHLYFYWYRQILGQKVEFLVSFYNNEISEKSEIFDDQFSVERPDGSNFTLKIRSTKLEDSAMYFCASSESRSRTGVEKLFFGSGTQLSVL.

The sample holds a few counts of this clone. The chain recombines TRBV19 with TRBJ1-4, with D perhaps TRBD1 (5 bases). In germline, CDR1 is LNHDA, CDR2 SQIVND (reference sequence). The CDR3 loop spans 18 amino acids. The V end was cut by 0 bases, the J end by 0 bases, with 14 bases between. The CDR3: CASSIDFPTAATNEKLFF. CDR3 nucleotide sequence: TGTGCCAGTAGTATAGACTTCCCGACAGCTGCAACTAATGAAAAACTGTTTTTT. The whole variable domain, filled in from reference TRBV19 and TRBJ1-4, reads DGGITQSPKYLFRKEGQNVTLSCEQNLNHDAMYWYRQDPGQGLRLIYYSQIVNDFQKGDIAEGYSVSREKKESFPLTVTSAQKNPTAFYLCASSIDFPTAATNEKLFFGSGTQLSVL.

V is TRBV7-6 and J is TRBJ2-1; D is possibly TRBD2 (6 bases). This CDR3 contains 15 residues. The germline gives CDR1 SGHVS, CDR2 FNYEAQ. With 5 bases removed from V and 0 bases from J, the gap between germline ends came to 11 bases. The CDR3 region is CASSRDGGSYNEQFF. CDR3 bases: TGTGCCAGCAGCCGGGACGGGGGCTCCTACAATGAGCAGTTCTTC.

V is TRBV6-5 and J is TRBJ2-3, with 8 bases identical to TRBD1. This CDR3 spans 15 amino acids. The V gene end was trimmed by 9 bases and the J gene end by 5 bases; junction bases not matched to a gene: 13. Germline V gene lookup returns CDR1 MNHEY and CDR2 SVGAGI. The CDR3 nucleotides read TGTGCCAGTTTCGGACAGGGCCTTTTGAAAGATACGCAGTATTTT. Amino acids: CASFGQGLLKDTQYF.

This clone was seen a handful of times. The genes are TRBV19 and TRBJ1-1, with D unclear. Trimming removed 0 bases at V and 4 bases at J, with 6 bases between. The CDR3 is 13 residues long. Germline V CDR1 and CDR2: LNHDA, SQIVND (reference sequence). CDR3: CASSIEGITEAFF. The CDR3 region has the DNA TGTGCCAGTAGTATAGAGGGGATCACTGAAGCTTTCTTT.

This chain joins TRBV18 and TRBJ1-1; 11 bases are a match to TRBD1. Germline CDR1 is KGHSH and CDR2 is LQKENI. The CDR3 loop spans 18 amino acids. After removal of 3 bases from V and 0 bases from J, the junction contained 9 bases not matched to a gene. CDR3 DNA: TGTGCCAGCTCACCTTTTTCCGGACAGGGGGCCTTGAACACTGAAGCTTTCTTT. Its translation: CASSPFSGQGALNTEAFF.

This clone showed up just a few times. V is TRBV5-4 and J is TRBJ1-6; the D is unclear. This CDR3 has 14 amino acids. The germline gives CDR1 SGHNT, CDR2 YYREEE (reference sequence). Trimming cost V 5 bases and J 7 bases, with 13 bases left between them. The CDR3 bases are TGTGCCAGCAGGCCCTCGTTAGAGAATTCACCCCTCCACTTT. It translates to CASRPSLENSPLHF. The whole variable domain, filled in from reference TRBV5-4 and TRBJ1-6, reads ETGVTQSPTHLIKTRGQQVTLRCSSQSGHNTVSWYQQALGQGPQFIFQYYREEENGRGNFPPRFSGLQFPNYSSELNVNALELDDSALYLCASRPSLENSPLHFGNGTRLTVT.

The chain employs TRBV6-1 and TRBJ1-6; 7 bases align to TRBD1. The CDR3 runs 15 residues. Germline assignment: CDR1 MNHNS and CDR2 SASEGT. The ends lost 1 base at V and 8 bases at J; junction bases unmatched: 5. This chain's CDR3 is CASSEVGRGDSPLHF. DNA of the CDR3: TGTGCCAGCAGTGAAGTGGGCAGGGGGGATTCACCCCTCCACTTT.

CDR3 DNA: TGTGCCAGCAGTTATGGGCAGTACAATCAGCCCCAGCATTTT. Its protein is CASSYGQYNQPQHF. The V gene is TRBV6-2 or TRBV6-3, the J gene TRBJ1-5; D uncertain. V was pared by 3 bases and J by 3 bases, with 9 bases between. This CDR3 is built from 14 residues. Per germline, CDR1 MNHEY and CDR2 SVGEGT.

V usage is TRBV10-3 and J usage is TRBJ1-2, with D unclear. The CDR3 loop spans 16 amino acids. The germline V gene encodes CDR1 ENHRY and CDR2 SYGVKD. The V gene lost 0 bases and the J gene lost 0 bases, with 11 bases spanning the gap. CDR3 in DNA: TGTGCCATCAGTGAGTCCGCGACACGAGCTAACTATGGCTACACCTTC. Translated: CAISESATRANYGYTF.

This chain uses TRBV11-3 with TRBJ1-1; D is ambiguous. The CDR3 totals 13 residues. Germline V gene lookup returns CDR1 SGHNT and CDR2 YENEEA. Trimming removed 4 bases at V and 8 bases at J, with 14 bases between. The CDR3 spells CASSSQGLAEAFF. DNA for the CDR3: TGTGCCAGCAGCTCCCAAGGACTCGCCGAAGCTTTCTTT.

The chain recombines TRBV10-3 with TRBJ2-3; D possibly corresponds to TRBD2 (6 bases). The CDR3 is 15 amino acids. V lost 0 bases to trimming and J lost 4 bases, with 11 bases between them. Germline CDR1 ENHRY, CDR2 SYGVKD. In DNA, the CDR3 is TGTGCCATCAGTGAGTCCCGGGGGAGTTCAGATACGCAGTATTTT. It yields the protein CAISESRGSSDTQYF.

V gene TRBV6-1 combines with J gene TRBJ1-2; the match to TRBD1 covers 7 bases. The CDR3 totals 15 residues. Germline V gene lookup returns CDR1 MNHNS and CDR2 SASEGT. V lost 3 bases, J lost 0 bases, and 4 bases stayed unmatched. CDR3 in amino acids: CASSDGDRANYGYTF. CDR3 DNA: TGTGCCAGCAGTGATGGGGACAGAGCTAACTATGGCTACACCTTC.